This T cell receptor (beta chain) was profiled in a study of T cell responses to AZD1222 COVID-19 vaccine. Method: immunoSEQ multiplex PCR; TCRdb's copy keeps in-frame clones and lacks some. The sample holds more than 150,000 clones, about 87% seen once. CDR1 is SGHNT, CDR2 YENEEA, per germline. CDR3 length: 16 residues. V lost 6 bases to trimming and J lost 2 bases; unmatched junction nucleotides: 6. Pooled together were second doses at about 4 or about 12 weeks. The chain carries TRBV11-3 and TRBJ2-2; TRBD1 matches 10 bases. This TCR came from an adult who received the AZD1222 COVID-19 vaccine. The sample consisted of peripheral blood, taken 28 days after the second AZD1222 dose. CDR3 in amino acids: CASSEDRGENTGELFF. The CDR3 nucleotides are TGTGCCAGCAGTGAGGACAGGGGGGAAAACACCGGGGAGCTGTTTTTT.